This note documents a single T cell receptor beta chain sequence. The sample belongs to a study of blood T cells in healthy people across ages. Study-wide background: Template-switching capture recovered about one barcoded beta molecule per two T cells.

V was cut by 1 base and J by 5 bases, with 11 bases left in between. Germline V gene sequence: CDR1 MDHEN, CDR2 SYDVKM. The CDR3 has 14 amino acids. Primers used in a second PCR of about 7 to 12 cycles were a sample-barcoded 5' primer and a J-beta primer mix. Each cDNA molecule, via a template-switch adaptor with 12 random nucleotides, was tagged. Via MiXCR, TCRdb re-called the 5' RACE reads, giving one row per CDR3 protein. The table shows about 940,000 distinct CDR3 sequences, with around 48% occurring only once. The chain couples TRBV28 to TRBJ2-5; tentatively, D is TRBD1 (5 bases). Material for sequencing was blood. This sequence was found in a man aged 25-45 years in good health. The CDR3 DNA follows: TGTGCCAGCAGTTTATTAACAGGAAGGGAGACCCAGTACTTC. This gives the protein CASSLLTGRETQYF.